The clone carrying this T cell receptor (beta chain) was observed once. What it recognizes is unknown. Data came from immunoSEQ multiplex PCR; TCRdb stores just in-frame clones and leaves some out. The sample shows about 21,000 clones, approximately 85% of them seen only once. This record comes from a study of a mutant IDH1 vaccine in newly diagnosed glioma. Study as a whole: The treated population exhibited a male proportion of roughly 60%, a female proportion of about 38%, and a mean age of roughly 41 years. Previous care, which was radiotherapy, temozolomide, or both, most often involved both.

Time point given: baseline, week 1 (first vaccination visit). Treatment of the sample: pre-vaccination baseline after standard-of-care therapy. Study-level results: Most patients, about 93%, showed vaccine-induced immune responses.

Germline V gives CDR1 MNHEY, CDR2 SVGAGI. The CDR3 spans 14 residues. With 2 bases removed from V and 12 bases from J, the gap between germline ends came to 19 bases. This specimen consisted of PBMCs, obtained from a glioma patient treated with radiotherapy, temozolomide or both. The TCR sequence derives from a man aged 35 to 55 with glioma. The chain employs TRBV6-5 and TRBJ1-2; weak D call: TRBD1 (5 bases). The CDR3 bases are TGTGCCAGCAGTTACCAGAAGGGGTTCACGGTCCACACCTTC. Protein: CASSYQKGFTVHTF.